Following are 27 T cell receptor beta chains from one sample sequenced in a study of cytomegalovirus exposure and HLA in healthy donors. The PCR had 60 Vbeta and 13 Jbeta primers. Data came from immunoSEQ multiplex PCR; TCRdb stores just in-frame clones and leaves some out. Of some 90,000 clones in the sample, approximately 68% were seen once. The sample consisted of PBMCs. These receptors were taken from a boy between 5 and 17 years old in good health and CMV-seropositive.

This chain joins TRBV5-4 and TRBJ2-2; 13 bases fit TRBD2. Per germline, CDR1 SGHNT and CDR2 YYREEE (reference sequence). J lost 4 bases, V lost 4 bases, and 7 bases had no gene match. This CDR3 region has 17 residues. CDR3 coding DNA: TGTGCCAGCAGCCCGGGACTAGCGGGGACCACCACCGGGGAGCTGTTTTTT. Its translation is CASSPGLAGTTTGELFF. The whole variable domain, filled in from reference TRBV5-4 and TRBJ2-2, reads ETGVTQSPTHLIKTRGQQVTLRCSSQSGHNTVSWYQQALGQGPQFIFQYYREEENGRGNFPPRFSGLQFPNYSSELNVNALELDDSALYLCASSPGLAGTTTGELFFGEGSRLTVL.

CDR3 amino acids: CASSLDRENGELFF. For the CDR3, the DNA is TGCGCCAGCAGCTTGGACAGGGAAAACGGGGAGCTGTTTTTT. This sequence joins TRBV5-1 and TRBJ2-2, with D possibly TRBD1 on 6 matching bases. This CDR3 region has 14 residues. V dropped 0 bases and J dropped 7 bases, with 10 bases sitting between them. From germline, CDR1 is SGHRS and CDR2 YFSETQ.

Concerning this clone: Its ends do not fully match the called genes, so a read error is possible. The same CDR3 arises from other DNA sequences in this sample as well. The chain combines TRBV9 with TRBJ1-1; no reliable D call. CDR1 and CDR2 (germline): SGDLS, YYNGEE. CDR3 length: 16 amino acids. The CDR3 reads CASSPSHGRMNTEAFF. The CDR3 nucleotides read TGCGCCAGCAGCCCCTCCCATGGGCGTATGAACACTGAAGCTTTCTTT.

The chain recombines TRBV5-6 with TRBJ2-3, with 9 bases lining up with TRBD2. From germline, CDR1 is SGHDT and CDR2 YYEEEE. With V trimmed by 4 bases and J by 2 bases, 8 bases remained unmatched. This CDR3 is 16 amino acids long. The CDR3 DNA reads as TGTGCCAGCAGCGCACGACTAGCGGAAGTCACAGATACGCAGTATTTT. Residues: CASSARLAEVTDTQYF.

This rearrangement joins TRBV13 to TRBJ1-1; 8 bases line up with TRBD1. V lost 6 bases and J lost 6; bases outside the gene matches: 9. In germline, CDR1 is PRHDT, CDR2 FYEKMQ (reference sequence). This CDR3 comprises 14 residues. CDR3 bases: TGTGCCAGCAGTCATAACGAACAGGGGGCTGAAGCTTTCTTT. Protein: CASSHNEQGAEAFF.

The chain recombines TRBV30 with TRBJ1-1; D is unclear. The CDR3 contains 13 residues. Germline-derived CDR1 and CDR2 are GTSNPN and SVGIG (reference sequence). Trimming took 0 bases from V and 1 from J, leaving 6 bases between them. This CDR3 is CAWSVNTNTEAFF. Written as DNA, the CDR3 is TGTGCCTGGAGTGTAAACACGAACACTGAAGCTTTCTTT.

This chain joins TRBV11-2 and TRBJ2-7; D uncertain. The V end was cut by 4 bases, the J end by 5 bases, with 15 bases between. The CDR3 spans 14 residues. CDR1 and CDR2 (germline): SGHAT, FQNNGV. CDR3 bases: TGTGCCAGCAGCTCCCCGAGAGGTTCAGACGAGCAGTACTTC. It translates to CASSSPRGSDEQYF.

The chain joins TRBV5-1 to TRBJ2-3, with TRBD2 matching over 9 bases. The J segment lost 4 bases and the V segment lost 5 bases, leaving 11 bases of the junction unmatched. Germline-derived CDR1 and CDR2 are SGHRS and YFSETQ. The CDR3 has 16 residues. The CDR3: CASSAGGLPRADTQYF. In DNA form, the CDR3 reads TGCGCCAGCAGTGCGGGGGGGCTTCCGAGGGCAGATACGCAGTATTTT.

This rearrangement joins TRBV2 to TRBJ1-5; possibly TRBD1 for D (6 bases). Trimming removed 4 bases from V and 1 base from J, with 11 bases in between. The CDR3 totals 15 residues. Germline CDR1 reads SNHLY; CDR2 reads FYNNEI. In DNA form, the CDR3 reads TGTGCCAGCAGTGCCGGGACAACCAGCAATCAGCCCCAGCATTTT. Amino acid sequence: CASSAGTTSNQPQHF.

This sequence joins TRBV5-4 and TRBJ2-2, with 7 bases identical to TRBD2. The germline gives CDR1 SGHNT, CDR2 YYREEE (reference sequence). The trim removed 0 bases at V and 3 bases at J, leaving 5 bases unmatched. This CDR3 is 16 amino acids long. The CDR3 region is CASSLAGGLDTGELFF. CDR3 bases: TGTGCCAGCAGCTTGGCCGGGGGGTTGGACACCGGGGAGCTGTTTTTT.

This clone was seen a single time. CDR3 loop: CARGQGEGFGQYF. For the CDR3, the DNA is TGTGCCCGGGGACAGGGAGAAGGGTTTGGGCAGTACTTC. The V gene is TRBV30, the J gene TRBJ2-7; 9 bases line up with TRBD1. The trim removed 8 bases at V and 9 bases at J, leaving 14 bases unmatched. This CDR3 is built from 13 residues. Germline V CDR1 and CDR2: GTSNPN, SVGIG (reference sequence).

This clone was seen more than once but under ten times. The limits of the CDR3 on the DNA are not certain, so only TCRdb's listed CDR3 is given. The CDR3 region is CASSTSWGTGANVLPF. This sequence joins TRBV19 and TRBJ2-6; the table's D gene call, TRBD2, was not cross checked with the DNA. 16 amino acids form the CDR3, both terminal residues included. The germline gives CDR1 LNHDA, CDR2 SQIVND (reference sequence).

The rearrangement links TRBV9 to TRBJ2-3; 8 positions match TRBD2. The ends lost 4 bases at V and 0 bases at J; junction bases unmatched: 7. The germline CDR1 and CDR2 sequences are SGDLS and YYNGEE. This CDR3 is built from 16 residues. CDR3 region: CASSPSGRPSTDTQYF. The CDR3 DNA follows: TGTGCCAGCAGCCCTAGCGGGCGACCAAGCACAGATACGCAGTATTTT.

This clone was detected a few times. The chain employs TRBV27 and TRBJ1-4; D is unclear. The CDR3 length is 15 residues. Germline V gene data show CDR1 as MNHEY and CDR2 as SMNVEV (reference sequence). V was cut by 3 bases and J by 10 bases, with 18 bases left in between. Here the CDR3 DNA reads TGTGCCAGCAGTTTCTATGGGTCGCAAGGAGTAAAACTGTTTTTT. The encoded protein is CASSFYGSQGVKLFF.

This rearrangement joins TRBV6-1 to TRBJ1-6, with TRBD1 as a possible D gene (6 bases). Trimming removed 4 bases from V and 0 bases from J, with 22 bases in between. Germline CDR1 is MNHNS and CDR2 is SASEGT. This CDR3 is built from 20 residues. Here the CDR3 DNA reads TGTGCCAGCAGTGTAAAGGAGACAGGTGGGGTTAGCTCCTATAATTCACCCCTCCACTTT. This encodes CASSVKETGGVSSYNSPLHF.

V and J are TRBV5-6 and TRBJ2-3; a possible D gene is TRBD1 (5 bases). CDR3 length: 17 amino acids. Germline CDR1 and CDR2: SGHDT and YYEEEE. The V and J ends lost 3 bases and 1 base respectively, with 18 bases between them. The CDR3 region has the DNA TGTGCCAGCAGCTCTTGGGGCCAAATAGGCCGCACAGATACGCAGTATTTT. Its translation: CASSSWGQIGRTDTQYF.

The CDR3 loop is CASSASGGASTQYF. The CDR3 DNA follows: TGTGCCAGCAGCGCCAGCGGGGGGGCGAGTACGCAGTATTTT. V and J are TRBV7-2 and TRBJ2-3; 10 bases fit TRBD2. Germline CDR1 reads SGHTA; CDR2 reads FQGNSA. Trimming cost V 5 bases and J 8 bases; bases outside gene matches: 7. This CDR3 is built from 14 residues.

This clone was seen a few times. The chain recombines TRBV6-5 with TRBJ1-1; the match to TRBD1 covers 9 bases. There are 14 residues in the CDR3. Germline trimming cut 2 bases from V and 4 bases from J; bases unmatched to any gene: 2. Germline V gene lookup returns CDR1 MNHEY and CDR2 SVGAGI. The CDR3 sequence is CASSYGTGSTEAFF. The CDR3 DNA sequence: TGTGCCAGCAGTTACGGGACAGGGAGCACTGAAGCTTTCTTT.

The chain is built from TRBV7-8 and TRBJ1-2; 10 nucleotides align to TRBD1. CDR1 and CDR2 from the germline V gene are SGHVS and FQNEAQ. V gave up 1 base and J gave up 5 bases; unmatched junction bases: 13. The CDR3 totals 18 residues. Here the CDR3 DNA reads TGTGCCAGCAGCTTAGACCCCGGGACAGGGGCCTTGGGGTATGGCTACACCTTC. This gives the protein CASSLDPGTGALGYGYTF.

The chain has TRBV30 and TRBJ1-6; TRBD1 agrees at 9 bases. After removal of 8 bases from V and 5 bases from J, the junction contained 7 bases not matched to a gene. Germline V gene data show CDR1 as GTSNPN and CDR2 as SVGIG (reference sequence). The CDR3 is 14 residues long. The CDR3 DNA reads TGTGCCCGGGAGGGACAGGGAGATAATTCACCCCTCCACTTT. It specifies CAREGQGDNSPLHF.

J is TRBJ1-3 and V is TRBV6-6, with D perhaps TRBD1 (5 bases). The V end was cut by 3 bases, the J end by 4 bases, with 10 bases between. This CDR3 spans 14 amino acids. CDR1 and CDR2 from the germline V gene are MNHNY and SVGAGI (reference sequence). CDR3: CASSYEQGGNTIYF. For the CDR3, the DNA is TGTGCCAGCAGTTATGAGCAGGGAGGAAACACCATATATTTT.

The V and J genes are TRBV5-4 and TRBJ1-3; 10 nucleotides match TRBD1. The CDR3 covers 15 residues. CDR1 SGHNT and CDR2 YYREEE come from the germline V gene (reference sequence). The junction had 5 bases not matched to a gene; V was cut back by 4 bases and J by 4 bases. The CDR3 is CASSRGQGGGNTIYF. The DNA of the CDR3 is TGTGCCAGCAGCCGAGGACAGGGGGGGGGAAACACCATATATTTT.

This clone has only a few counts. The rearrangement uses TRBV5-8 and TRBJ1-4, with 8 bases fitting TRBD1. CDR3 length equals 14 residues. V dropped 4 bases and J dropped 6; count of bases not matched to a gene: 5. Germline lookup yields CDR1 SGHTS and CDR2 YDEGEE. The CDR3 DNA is TGTGCCAGCAGCCTGGGACAGGCTCATGAAAAACTGTTTTTT. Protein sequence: CASSLGQAHEKLFF.

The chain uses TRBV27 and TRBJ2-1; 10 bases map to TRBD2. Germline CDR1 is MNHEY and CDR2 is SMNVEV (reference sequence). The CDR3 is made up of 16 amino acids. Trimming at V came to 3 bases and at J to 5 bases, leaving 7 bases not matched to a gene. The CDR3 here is CASSLWSSGGHNEQFF. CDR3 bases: TGTGCCAGCAGTTTGTGGTCTAGCGGGGGTCACAATGAGCAGTTCTTC.

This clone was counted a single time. This CDR3 reads CASSWVVNGGLFF. The CDR3 DNA follows: TGTGCCAGCAGTTGGGTTGTTAACGGAGGGCTGTTTTTT. The chain joins TRBV6-5 to TRBJ1-4; no reliable D call. The CDR3 contains 13 residues. The germline V gene has CDR1 MNHEY and CDR2 SVGAGI. The V gene lost 4 bases and the J gene lost 14 bases, with 17 bases spanning the gap.

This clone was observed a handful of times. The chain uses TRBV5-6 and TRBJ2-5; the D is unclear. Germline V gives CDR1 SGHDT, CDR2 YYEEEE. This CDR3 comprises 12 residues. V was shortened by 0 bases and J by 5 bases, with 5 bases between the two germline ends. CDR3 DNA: TGTGCCAGCAGCTTGGTATCGGAGACCCAGTACTTC. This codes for CASSLVSETQYF.

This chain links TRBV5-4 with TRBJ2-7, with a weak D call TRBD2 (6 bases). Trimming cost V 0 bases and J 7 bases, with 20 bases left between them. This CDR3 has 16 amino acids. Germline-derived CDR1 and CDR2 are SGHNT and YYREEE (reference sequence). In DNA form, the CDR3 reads TGTGCCAGCAGCTTGGGGGGGGAGAAGGCCTGGCGGGAGCAGTACTTC. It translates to CASSLGGEKAWREQYF. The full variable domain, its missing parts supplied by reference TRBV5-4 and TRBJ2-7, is ETGVTQSPTHLIKTRGQQVTLRCSSQSGHNTVSWYQQALGQGPQFIFQYYREEENGRGNFPPRFSGLQFPNYSSELNVNALELDDSALYLCASSLGGEKAWREQYFGPGTRLTVT.